These T cell receptor beta chains were read from a single sample in a study of cytomegalovirus exposure and HLA in healthy donors. Only in-frame clones appear in the TCRdb table, and some are missing; sequencing was by immunoSEQ multiplex PCR. The table has 200,000 to 250,000 clones, roughly 80% seen once. The material sequenced was PBMCs. The receptors were gathered from a woman between 40 and 50 years old in good health and CMV-seropositive. CDR3s include the opening cysteine and the closing phenylalanine or tryptophan. The order of the fields is J gene, clone size, V gene, D gene, CDR3 DNA, CDR3 protein. D genes are given only for firm matches. Only some rows state a clone size, as once, few, many or a class for expanded clones.

TRBJ1-5,.,TRBV6-1,.,TGTGCCAGCAGTCAGGGGTCGTATAGCAATCAGCCCCAGCATTTT,CASSQGSYSNQPQHF
TRBJ2-3,.,TRBV15,.,TGTGCCACCAGCATCGGGTGGACAGATACGCAGTATTTT,CATSIGWTDTQYF
TRBJ1-2,.,TRBV9,TRBD1,TGTGCCAGCAGTTTCGGACAGGCCGGAGGGGAATATGGCTACACCTTC,CASSFGQAGGEYGYTF
TRBJ1-1,.,TRBV7-6,TRBD1,TGTGCCAGCAGCCCTAGACAGGGTGGCACTGAAGCTTTCTTT,CASSPRQGGTEAFF
TRBJ1-6,few,TRBV6-6,TRBD1,TGTGCCAGCAGACCGACAGGGGGAGATTCACCCCTCCACTTT,CASRPTGGDSPLHF
TRBJ2-3,.,TRBV5-6,TRBD2,TGTGCCAGCACTCTGAGAGGGGTAGCGGGGGGTACGCAGTATTTT,CASTLRGVAGGTQYF
TRBJ1-1,.,TRBV11-3,.,TGTGCCAGCAGCTTAGTAGGCGGGGCCGGCACTGAAGCTTTCTTT,CASSLVGGAGTEAFF
TRBJ1-2,.,TRBV7-2,.,TGTGCCAGCAGCTGGACCAGAGGAGGGGATGGCTACACCTTC,CASSWTRGGDGYTF
TRBJ1-1,.,TRBV9,.,TGTGCCAGCAGCGTATGGGGGGATGTGGGCACTGAAGCTTTCTTT,CASSVWGDVGTEAFF
TRBJ1-1,few,TRBV7-9,.,TGTTCCAGCAGCTTAGCCGGCACTGAAGCTTTCTTT,CSSSLAGTEAFF
TRBJ2-3,.,TRBV29-1,TRBD1,TGCAGCGTTGAGGGGACAGTTAGCACAGATACGCAGTATTTT,CSVEGTVSTDTQYF
TRBJ1-1,.,TRBV6-1,TRBD1,TGTGCCAGCAGTGCCCAGGGGGTGAACACTGAAGCTTTCTTT,CASSAQGVNTEAFF
TRBJ2-2,.,TRBV19,TRBD2,TGTGCCAGTAGTACCCGTAGACTAGCGGAGAACACCGGGGAGCTGTTTTTT,CASSTRRLAENTGELFF
TRBJ1-2,.,TRBV5-1,.,TGCGCCAGCAGCACGGACCAGGGGAAGCAGGGCTACACCTTC,CASSTDQGKQGYTF
TRBJ2-1,.,TRBV18,TRBD2,TGTGCCAGCTCACTTAGCGGGGGGGACCACAATGAGCAGTTCTTC,CASSLSGGDHNEQFF
TRBJ2-5,.,TRBV4-3,.,TGCGCCAGCAGCCAAGATTGGCTAGCGAACCAAGAGACCCAGTACTTC,CASSQDWLANQETQYF
TRBJ1-2,.,TRBV5-4,.,TGTGCCAGCAGTTCGACTAGAGGCGACTATGGCTACACCTTC,CASSSTRGDYGYTF
TRBJ1-3,.,TRBV6-1,TRBD1,TGTGCCAGCAGCCCATTGACAGGGTCCGAAAACACCATATATTTT,CASSPLTGSENTIYF
TRBJ2-2,.,TRBV11-2,.,TGTGCCAGCAGCTGGGCAGGCGCCGGGGAGCTGTTTTTT,CASSWAGAGELFF
TRBJ1-1,.,TRBV19,.,TGTGCCAGTAGTATGGGGGGGCTGACTGAAGCTTTCTTT,CASSMGGLTEAFF
TRBJ2-5,.,TRBV4-2,.,TGTGCCAGCAGCCAGGAGCGTCTCCAAGAGACCCAGTACTTC,CASSQERLQETQYF
TRBJ2-2,.,TRBV7-2,.,TGTGCCAGCAGCATAGGGGAGGCCGGGGAGCTGTTTTTT,CASSIGEAGELFF
TRBJ2-5,.,TRBV5-1,.,TGCGCCAGCAGCTATGGACAGCAAGAGACCCAGTACTTC,CASSYGQQETQYF
TRBJ2-1,.,TRBV2,TRBD2,TGTGCCAGCAGCTCCCGACTAGCGGGAGGGTACAATGAGCAGTTCTTC,CASSSRLAGGYNEQFF
TRBJ2-4,.,TRBV21-1,.,TGTGCCAGCAGGTTTGCCTATAACTCAGCCAAAAACATTCAGTACTTC,CASRFAYNSAKNIQYF
TRBJ2-5,.,TRBV5-1,TRBD2,TGCGCCAGCAGCTTGGTCCTAGCGGGGGAGACCCAGTACTTC,CASSLVLAGETQYF
TRBJ2-2,.,TRBV19,.,TGTGCCAGTAGAAGAGGCAGGGTGAACACCGGGGAGCTGTTTTTT,CASRRGRVNTGELFF
TRBJ2-5,.,TRBV2,.,TGTGCCAGCCAGCGGGCAAAACAAGAGACCCAGTACTTC,CASQRAKQETQYF
TRBJ2-7,.,TRBV11-1,.,TGTGCCAGCAGCCCTCGGGGAGATTCCTACGAGCAGTACTTC,CASSPRGDSYEQYF
TRBJ1-4,.,TRBV6-5,.,TGTGCCAGCAGTTATCTGGCGGGGGGCGAAAAACTGTTTTTT,CASSYLAGGEKLFF
TRBJ1-1,.,TRBV6-5,TRBD1,TGTGCCAGCAGTTACCCCGGACAGGGGGCCGCAGGAGCTTTCTTT,CASSYPGQGAAGAFF
TRBJ1-2,few,TRBV20-1,.,TGCAGTCTCTGGCGGAACTATGGCTACACCTTC,CSLWRNYGYTF
TRBJ1-6,.,TRBV11-2,.,TGTGCCAGCAGCTTAGATATCCCCGGCAGGTTTTCGTCGTCACCCCTCCACTTT,CASSLDIPGRFSSSPLHF
TRBJ1-4,.,TRBV19,.,TGTGCCAGTATCCCGGACACCAATTCCGAAAAACTGTTTTTT,CASIPDTNSEKLFF
TRBJ2-1,.,TRBV7-3,TRBD2,TGTGCCAGCAGCTTATTATCCGTCCGCGGGAGCTACAATGAGCAGTTCTTC,CASSLLSVRGSYNEQFF
TRBJ2-1,.,TRBV27,TRBD2,TGTGCCAGCAGTTTATCGACGCGGGGGGCCTACAATGAGCAGTTCTTC,CASSLSTRGAYNEQFF
TRBJ2-7,.,TRBV30,.,TGTGCCTGGAGTGTACGATGGGGAGACTTGACCTCCTACGAGCAGTACTTC,CAWSVRWGDLTSYEQYF
TRBJ2-1,.,TRBV30,TRBD2,TGTGCCTGGAGTGTACCGGGGGGTGAGCAGTTCTTC,CAWSVPGGEQFF
TRBJ1-2,.,TRBV11-2,.,TGTGCCAGCAGCTATGCAGGGGCCTATGGCTACACCTTC,CASSYAGAYGYTF
TRBJ2-7,once,TRBV11-2,TRBD2,TGTGCCAGCAGCATGGGACTAGCGGGAGGGAGTCCCTACGAGCAGTACTTC,CASSMGLAGGSPYEQYF
TRBJ1-1,.,TRBV6-5,.,TGTGCCAGCACCAGGGGGAACACTGAAGCTTTCTTT,CASTRGNTEAFF